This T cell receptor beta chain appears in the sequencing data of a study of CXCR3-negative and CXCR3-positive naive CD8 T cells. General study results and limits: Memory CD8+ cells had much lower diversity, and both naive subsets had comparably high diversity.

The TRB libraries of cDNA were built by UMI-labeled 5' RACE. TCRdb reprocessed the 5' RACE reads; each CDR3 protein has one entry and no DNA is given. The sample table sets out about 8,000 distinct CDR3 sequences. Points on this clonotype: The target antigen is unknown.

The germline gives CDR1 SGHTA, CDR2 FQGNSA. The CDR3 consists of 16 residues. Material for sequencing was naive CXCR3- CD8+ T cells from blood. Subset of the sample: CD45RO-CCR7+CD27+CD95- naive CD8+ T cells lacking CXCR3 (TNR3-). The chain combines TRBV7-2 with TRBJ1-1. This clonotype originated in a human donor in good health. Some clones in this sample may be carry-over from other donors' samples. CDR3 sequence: CASSLALRGRDTEAFF.